This T cell receptor beta chain was recovered during a study of cytomegalovirus exposure and HLA in healthy donors. Produced via immunoSEQ multiplex PCR; TCRdb's table is partial and in-frame only. The sample contains a few hundred thousand clones, just over 85% of which appear only once. Germline-derived CDR1 and CDR2 are MNHEY and SMNVEV (reference sequence). Trimming cost V 4 bases and J 6 bases; bases outside gene matches: 5. The CDR3 contains 13 residues. Sequencing was carried out using PBMCs. This TCR came from a woman younger than 30 in good health and CMV-seronegative. The V and J genes are TRBV27 and TRBJ2-7; 8 nucleotides line up with TRBD1. The CDR3 loop reads CASSSPGGFEQYF. The CDR3 DNA follows: TGTGCCAGCAGTTCCCCAGGGGGCTTCGAGCAGTACTTC.